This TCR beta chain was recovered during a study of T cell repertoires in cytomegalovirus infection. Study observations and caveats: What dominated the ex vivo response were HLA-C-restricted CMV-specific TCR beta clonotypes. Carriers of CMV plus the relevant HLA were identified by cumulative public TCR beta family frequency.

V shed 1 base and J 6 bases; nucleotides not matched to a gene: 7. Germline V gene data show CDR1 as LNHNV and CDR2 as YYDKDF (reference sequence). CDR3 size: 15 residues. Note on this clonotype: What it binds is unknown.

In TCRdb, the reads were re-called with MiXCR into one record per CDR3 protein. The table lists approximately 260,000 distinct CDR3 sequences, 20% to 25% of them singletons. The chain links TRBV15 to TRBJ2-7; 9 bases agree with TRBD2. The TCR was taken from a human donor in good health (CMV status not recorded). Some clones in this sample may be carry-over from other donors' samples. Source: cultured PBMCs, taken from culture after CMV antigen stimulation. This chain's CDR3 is CATSRGDAGGAEQYV. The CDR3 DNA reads TGTGCCACCAGCAGAGGAGATGCGGGAGGGGCCGAGCAGTACGTC.